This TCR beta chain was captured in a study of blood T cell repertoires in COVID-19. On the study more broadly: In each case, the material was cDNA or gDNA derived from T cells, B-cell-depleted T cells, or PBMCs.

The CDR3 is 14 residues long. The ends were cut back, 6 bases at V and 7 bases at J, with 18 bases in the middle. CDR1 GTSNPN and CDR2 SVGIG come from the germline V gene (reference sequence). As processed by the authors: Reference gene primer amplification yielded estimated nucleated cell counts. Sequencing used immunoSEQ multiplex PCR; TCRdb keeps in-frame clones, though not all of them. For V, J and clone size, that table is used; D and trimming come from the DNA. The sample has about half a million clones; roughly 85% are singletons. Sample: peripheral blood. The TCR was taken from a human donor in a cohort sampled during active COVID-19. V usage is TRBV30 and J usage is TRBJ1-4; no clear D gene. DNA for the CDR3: TGTGCCTGCCAAACAGCGGTTACCGGTGAAAAACTGTTTTTT. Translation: CACQTAVTGEKLFF. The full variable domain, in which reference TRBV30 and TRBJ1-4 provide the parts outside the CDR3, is SQTIHQWPATLVQPVGSPLSLECTVEGTSNPNLYWYRQAAGRGLQLLFYSVGIGQISSEVPQNLSASRPQDRQFILSSKKLLLSDSGFYLCACQTAVTGEKLFFGSGTQLSVL.